The rows below give T cell receptor beta chains drawn from one sample of a study of shared clonotypes between healthy human individuals. Method: immunoSEQ multiplex PCR; TCRdb's copy keeps in-frame clones and lacks some. Among 2 million to 2.5 million clones, 90% to 97% were seen once, and the ten largest hold roughly 0.13%. Sequences were obtained from naive CD4+ T cells sorted from blood. The receptors were sampled from a young man in good health. CDR3s include the opening cysteine and the closing phenylalanine or tryptophan. The order of the fields is CDR3 protein, CDR3 DNA, clone size, J gene, V gene, D gene. The D gene is left open where the match is weak. Clone sizes are given selectively: once, few, many, or a class where the clone is expanded.

CASSQDRNTEAFF	TGTGCCAGCAGCCAAGACAGAAACACTGAAGCTTTCTTT	NA	TRBJ1-1	TRBV7-9	NA
CASSSGLAGVVDYEQYF	TGCGCCAGCAGCTCCGGACTAGCGGGAGTTGTTGATTACGAGCAGTACTTC	NA	TRBJ2-7	TRBV5-1	TRBD2
CASSLMGAGRQTQYF	TGTGCCAGCAGCTTAATGGGGGCAGGGCGACAGACCCAGTACTTC	NA	TRBJ2-5	TRBV7-2	NA
CASRETTKQYF	TGTGCCAGCAGGGAAACTACTAAGCAGTATTTT	NA	TRBJ2-3	TRBV7-2	NA
CASSSRDIANEKLFF	TGTGCCAGCAGTTCCAGGGACATAGCTAATGAAAAACTGTTTTTT	NA	TRBJ1-4	TRBV6-1	NA
CASSSQLPSAGGWTGQPQHF	TGTGCCAGTAGTAGCCAACTACCGTCGGCAGGGGGCTGGACGGGACAGCCCCAGCATTTT	NA	TRBJ1-5	TRBV19	TRBD1
CASSFGQGATNEKLFF	TGCGCCAGCAGCTTCGGCCAGGGTGCAACTAATGAAAAACTGTTTTTT	NA	TRBJ1-4	TRBV5-1	NA
CASSRQGTYNSPLHF	TGTGCCAGCAGTCGTCAAGGGACATATAATTCACCCCTCCACTTT	NA	TRBJ1-6	TRBV6-5	NA
CASRGTDRDSYEQYF	TGTGCCAGCAGGGGGACCGACAGGGATTCCTACGAGCAGTACTTC	once	TRBJ2-7	TRBV6-1	TRBD1
CATSRDQIGGGRSEQFF	TGTGCCACCAGCAGAGATCAAATTGGGGGTGGACGTAGTGAGCAGTTCTTC	NA	TRBJ2-1	TRBV15	NA
CASSYDRVNTEAFF	TGTGCCAGCAGTTACGACAGGGTAAACACTGAAGCTTTCTTT	NA	TRBJ1-1	TRBV6-6	TRBD1
CASSLRGHKGDTQYF	TGTGCCAGCAGCCTCCGCGGCCATAAGGGTGATACGCAGTATTTT	NA	TRBJ2-3	TRBV7-2	NA
CSVDVAGMNTEAFF	TGCAGCGTTGATGTCGCGGGAATGAACACTGAAGCTTTCTTT	NA	TRBJ1-1	TRBV29-1	NA
CASSSTGGGGQPQHF	TGTGCCAGCAGTTCGACAGGGGGCGGAGGACAGCCCCAGCATTTT	NA	TRBJ1-5	TRBV7-2	TRBD1
CASSSGTGGNEQYF	TGTGCCAGCAGCTCCGGGACAGGGGGTAACGAGCAGTACTTC	NA	TRBJ2-7	TRBV28	TRBD1
CASSLPNYNEQFF	TGTGCCAGCAGCTTACCGAACTACAATGAGCAGTTCTTC	NA	TRBJ2-1	TRBV7-2	NA
CASSSLENSPLHF	TGTGCCAGCAGCTCGTTGGAAAATTCACCCCTCCACTTT	NA	TRBJ1-6	TRBV7-2	NA
CASSLPEGYGYTF	TGTGCCAGCAGCTTGCCTGAGGGGTATGGCTACACCTTC	NA	TRBJ1-2	TRBV5-6	NA
CASSQDRMNEQFF	TGTGCCAGCAGCCAAGATCGGATGAATGAGCAGTTCTTC	NA	TRBJ2-1	TRBV4-2	NA
CASSQGPVKAFF	TGCGCCAGCAGCCAAGGGCCTGTGAAAGCTTTCTTT	NA	TRBJ1-1	TRBV4-3	NA
CASSSDGYSGNTIYF	TGTGCCAGCAGCTCTGACGGATATTCTGGAAACACCATATATTTT	NA	TRBJ1-3	TRBV5-6	NA
CASSDGGRGTGGYEQYF	TGTGCCAGCAGTGACGGCGGGAGGGGTACTGGGGGCTACGAGCAGTACTTC	NA	TRBJ2-7	TRBV25-1	TRBD2
CASSVLDGSNTEAFF	TGTGCCAGCAGCGTGTTAGACGGATCGAACACTGAAGCTTTCTTT	NA	TRBJ1-1	TRBV9	NA
CASSVDRDGSGYTF	TGTGCCAGCAGTGTTGACAGGGATGGAAGTGGCTACACCTTC	NA	TRBJ1-2	TRBV6-5	TRBD1
CASSQDFRVVLAFF	TGCGCCAGCAGCCAAGATTTCCGGGTCGTGCTAGCTTTCTTT	once	TRBJ1-1	TRBV4-1	NA
CASSPTGGAQGTQYF	TGCGCCAGCAGTCCGACAGGGGGCGCCCAGGGGACCCAGTACTTC	NA	TRBJ2-5	TRBV10-1	TRBD1
CASSLNLANYGYTF	TGTGCCAGCAGTTTGAATTTGGCTAACTATGGCTACACCTTC	NA	TRBJ1-2	TRBV28	NA
CASSLGDRGGETQYF	TGTGCCAGCAGCTTAGGGGACAGGGGAGGAGAGACCCAGTACTTC	NA	TRBJ2-5	TRBV7-9	TRBD1
CSVEELEDTEQFF	TGCAGCGTTGAGGAACTAGAGGATACTGAGCAGTTCTTC	NA	TRBJ2-1	TRBV29-1	NA